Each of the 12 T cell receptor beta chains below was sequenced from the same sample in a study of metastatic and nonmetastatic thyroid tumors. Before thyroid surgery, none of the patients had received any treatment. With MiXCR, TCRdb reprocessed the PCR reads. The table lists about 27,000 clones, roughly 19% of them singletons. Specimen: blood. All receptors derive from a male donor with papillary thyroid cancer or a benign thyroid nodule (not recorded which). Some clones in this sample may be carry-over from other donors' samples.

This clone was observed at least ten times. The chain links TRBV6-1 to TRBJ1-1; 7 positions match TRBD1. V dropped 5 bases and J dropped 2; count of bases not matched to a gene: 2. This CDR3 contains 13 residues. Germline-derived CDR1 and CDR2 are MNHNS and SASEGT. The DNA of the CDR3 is TGTGCCAGCAGTACAGGGGATAACACTGAAGCTTTCTTT. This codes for CASSTGDNTEAFF.

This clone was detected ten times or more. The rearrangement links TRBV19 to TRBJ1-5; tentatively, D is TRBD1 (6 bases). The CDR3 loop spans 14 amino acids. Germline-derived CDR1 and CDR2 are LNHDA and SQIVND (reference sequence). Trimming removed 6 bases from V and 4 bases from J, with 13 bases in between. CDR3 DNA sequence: TGTGCCAGTAGCTTACAGGGAATTAATCAGCCCCAGCATTTT. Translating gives CASSLQGINQPQHF.

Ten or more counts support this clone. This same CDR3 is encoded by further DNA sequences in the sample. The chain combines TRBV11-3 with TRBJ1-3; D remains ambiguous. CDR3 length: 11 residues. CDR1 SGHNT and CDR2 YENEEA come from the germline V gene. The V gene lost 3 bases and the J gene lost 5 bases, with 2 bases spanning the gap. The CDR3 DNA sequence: TGTGCCAGCAGCTTTCGAAACACCATATATTTT. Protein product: CASSFRNTIYF.

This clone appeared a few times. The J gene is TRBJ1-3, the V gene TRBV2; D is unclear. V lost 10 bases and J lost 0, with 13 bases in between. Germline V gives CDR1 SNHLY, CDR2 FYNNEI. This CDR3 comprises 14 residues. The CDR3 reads CAIGERLSGNTIYF. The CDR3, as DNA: TGTGCCATCGGTGAAAGGCTCTCTGGAAACACCATATATTTT. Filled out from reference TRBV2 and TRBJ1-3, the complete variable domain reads EPEVTQTPSHQVTQMGQEVILRCVPISNHLYFYWYRQILGQKVEFLVSFYNNEISEKSEIFDDQFSVERPDGSNFTLKIRSTKLEDSAMYFCAIGERLSGNTIYFGEGSWLTVV.

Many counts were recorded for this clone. CDR3 sequence reads: CASSFGGGGSPLHF. As DNA, the CDR3 is TGTGCCAGCAGTTTTGGAGGGGGCGGTTCACCCCTCCACTTT. This chain uses TRBV27 with TRBJ1-6, with 7 nucleotides matching TRBD1. CDR1 MNHEY and CDR2 SMNVEV come from the germline V gene (reference sequence). The CDR3 runs to 14 residues. The V and J ends lost 3 bases and 9 bases, in that order; junction bases with no gene match: 5.

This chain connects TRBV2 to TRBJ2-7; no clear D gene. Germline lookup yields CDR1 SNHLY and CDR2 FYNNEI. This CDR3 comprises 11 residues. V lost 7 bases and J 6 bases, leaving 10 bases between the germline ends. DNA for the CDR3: TGTGCCAGCACCGGCAAGGCCGAGCAGTACTTC. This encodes CASTGKAEQYF.

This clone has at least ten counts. CDR3 loop: CASSLGGNTIYF. CDR3 nucleotide sequence: TGTGCCAGCAGCTTAGGTGGAAACACCATATATTTT. The V call is TRBV11-3, the J call TRBJ1-3; D uncertain. V shed 1 base and J shed 3 bases, with 1 base lying between them. CDR1 is SGHNT and CDR2 is YENEEA in the germline V gene. The CDR3 extends over 12 amino acids.

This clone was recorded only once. The DNA of the CDR3 is TGTGCCAGCAGCCCTCGGGACAGCCCCTACGAGCAGTACTTC. This translates into CASSPRDSPYEQYF. This chain joins TRBV12-3 or TRBV12-4 and TRBJ2-7; 7 bases agree with TRBD1. This CDR3 comprises 14 residues. The V and J ends lost 6 bases and 2 bases, in that order; junction bases with no gene match: 7.

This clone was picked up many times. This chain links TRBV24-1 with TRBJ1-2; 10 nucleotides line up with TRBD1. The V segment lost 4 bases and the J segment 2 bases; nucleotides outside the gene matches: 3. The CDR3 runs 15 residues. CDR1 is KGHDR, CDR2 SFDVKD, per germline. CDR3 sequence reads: CATSDPGQGNYGYTF. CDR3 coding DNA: TGTGCCACCAGTGACCCGGGACAGGGGAACTATGGCTACACCTTC.

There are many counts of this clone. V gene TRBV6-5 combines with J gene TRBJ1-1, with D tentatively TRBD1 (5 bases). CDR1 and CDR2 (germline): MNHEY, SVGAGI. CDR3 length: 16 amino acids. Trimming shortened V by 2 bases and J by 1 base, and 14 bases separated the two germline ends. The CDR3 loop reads CASSYGASGRNTEAFF. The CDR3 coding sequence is TGTGCCAGCAGTTACGGCGCCTCAGGGAGGAACACTGAAGCTTTCTTT.

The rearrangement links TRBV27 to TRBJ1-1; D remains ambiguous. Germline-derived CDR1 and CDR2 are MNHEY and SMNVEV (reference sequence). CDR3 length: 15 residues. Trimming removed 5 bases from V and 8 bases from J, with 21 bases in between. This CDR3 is CASSDMGRDNNEAFF. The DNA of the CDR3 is TGTGCCAGCAGTGACATGGGCCGGGATAATAACGAAGCTTTCTTT.

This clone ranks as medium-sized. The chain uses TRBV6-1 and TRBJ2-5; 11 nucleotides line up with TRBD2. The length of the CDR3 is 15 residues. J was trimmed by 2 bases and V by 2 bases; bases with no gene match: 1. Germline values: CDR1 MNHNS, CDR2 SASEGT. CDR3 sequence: CASSELAGGQETQYF. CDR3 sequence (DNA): TGTGCCAGCAGTGAACTAGCGGGGGGACAAGAGACCCAGTACTTC.